Listed here are 16 T cell receptor beta chains from one sample, sequenced in a study of OX40 agonist ivuxolimab in advanced cancers. Some clones are missing from TCRdb's copy, which holds only in-frame ones; the method was immunoSEQ multiplex PCR. The sample lists about 44,000 clones; 80% were seen once. Sequenced material: CD4+ or CD8+ T cells sorted from blood, taken in a trial of the OX40 agonist ivuxolimab. These receptors were taken from an adult with an advanced solid tumor such as melanoma, head and neck, liver or kidney cancer.

The V call is TRBV7-9, the J call TRBJ1-3; maybe TRBD1 (5 bases). Germline V lookup: CDR1 SEHNR, CDR2 FQNEAQ (reference sequence). V was trimmed by 1 base and J by 4 bases, leaving 11 bases between them. This CDR3 is 15 amino acids long. The CDR3: CASSLVSGAGNTIYF. CDR3 nucleotide sequence: TGTGCCAGCAGCTTAGTTTCCGGGGCAGGAAACACCATATATTTT.

The rearrangement joins TRBV18 to TRBJ2-7; D call uncertain. Germline V gene lookup returns CDR1 KGHSH and CDR2 LQKENI. The V end lost 6 bases, the J end lost 1 base, and 13 bases lay between the germline ends. CDR3 size: 14 residues. CDR3 DNA: TGTGCCAGCTCGATAGATGTTAATTCCTACGAGCAGTACTTC. It translates to CASSIDVNSYEQYF.

This rearrangement joins TRBV19 to TRBJ1-5, with 12 bases lining up with TRBD1. The CDR3 is 15 residues long. With 5 bases clipped from V and 6 bases from J, the junction kept 5 bases outside the gene matches. The germline V gene encodes CDR1 LNHDA and CDR2 SQIVND (reference sequence). The DNA for the CDR3 is TGTGCCAGTAGTCTGGGACAGGGGGCCTCTCAGCCCCAGCATTTT. It yields the protein CASSLGQGASQPQHF.

The chain uses TRBV2 and TRBJ1-1; D remains unclear. The CDR3 is 14 residues long. Trimming stripped 7 bases from V and 5 bases from J, with 17 bases between. Germline CDR1 and CDR2: SNHLY and FYNNEI. DNA of the CDR3: TGTGCCAGCATGGTGGAAGGGTTCAATACTGAAGCTTTCTTT. This codes for CASMVEGFNTEAFF.

This chain's CDR3 is CASSLQLDSSYNEQFF. CDR3 nucleotides: TGTGCCAGCAGCCTACAGCTAGACAGCTCCTACAATGAGCAGTTCTTC. V usage is TRBV13 and J usage is TRBJ2-1; D perhaps matches TRBD1 (5 bases). This CDR3 contains 16 residues. Germline V CDR1 and CDR2: PRHDT, FYEKMQ (reference sequence). Trimming stripped 5 bases from V and 0 bases from J, with 14 bases between.

DNA of the CDR3: TGCGCCAGCAGCCCAGTGGACTCCTACGAGCAGTACTTC. Amino acids: CASSPVDSYEQYF. The chain employs TRBV10-1 and TRBJ2-7, with D uncertain. V gave up 6 bases and J gave up 0 bases, with 9 bases separating them. Germline CDR1 reads WNHNN; CDR2 reads SYGVQD (reference sequence). This CDR3 region has 13 residues.

The chain employs TRBV27 and TRBJ2-7, with 13 bases that match TRBD2. CDR3 size: 15 residues. Germline V gene sequence: CDR1 MNHEY, CDR2 SMNVEV (reference sequence). V was clipped by 2 bases and J by 6 bases; unmatched bases: 4. For the CDR3, the DNA is TGTGCCAGCAGTTTAGGACTAGCGGGAGCAGGCGAGCAGTACTTC. This gives the protein CASSLGLAGAGEQYF.

In DNA form, the CDR3 reads TGTGCCAGCAAGCGGTTGCAGGGTGATGAAAAACTGTTTTTT. Translated: CASKRLQGDEKLFF. The chain joins TRBV27 to TRBJ1-4, with D perhaps matching TRBD1 (5 bases). CDR1 MNHEY and CDR2 SMNVEV come from the germline V gene (reference sequence). V lost 7 bases to trimming and J lost 6 bases, with 15 bases between them. This CDR3 has 14 amino acids.

The chain carries TRBV9 and TRBJ2-7; D is possibly TRBD1 (6 bases). The V end lost 0 bases, the J end lost 1 base, and 11 bases lay between the germline ends. This CDR3 comprises 15 residues. Per the germline V gene, CDR1 is SGDLS and CDR2 is YYNGEE. CDR3: CASSVEQGSSYEQYF. In DNA, the CDR3 is TGTGCCAGCAGCGTAGAGCAGGGGTCGTCCTACGAGCAGTACTTC.

V gene TRBV27 combines with J gene TRBJ2-1, with D perhaps matching TRBD2 (5 bases). Trimming took 3 bases from V and 0 from J, leaving 9 bases between them. This CDR3 has 15 residues. Per the germline V gene, CDR1 is MNHEY and CDR2 is SMNVEV (reference sequence). Written as DNA, the CDR3 is TGTGCCAGCAGTTTGACTGGGAGCTCCTACAATGAGCAGTTCTTC. This encodes CASSLTGSSYNEQFF.

J is TRBJ2-7 and V is TRBV30; tentatively, D is TRBD1 (6 bases). CDR1 is GTSNPN, CDR2 SVGIG, per germline (reference sequence). Trimming took 5 bases from V and 3 from J, leaving 17 bases between them. CDR3 length: 14 residues. CDR3 loop: CAWALGQRVYEQYF. The DNA of the CDR3 is TGTGCCTGGGCCCTCGGACAGAGAGTCTACGAGCAGTACTTC.

This clone was seen just once. This chain joins TRBV5-1 and TRBJ2-7; TRBD1 or TRBD2 may be the D gene (6 bases each). Trimming removed 0 bases at V and 6 bases at J, with 13 bases between. Germline values: CDR1 SGHRS, CDR2 YFSETQ. The CDR3 runs 14 residues. CDR3 amino acids: CASSLGPGAGEQYF. CDR3 sequence (DNA): TGCGCCAGCAGCTTGGGACCGGGGGCGGGCGAGCAGTACTTC.

The J gene is TRBJ1-1, the V gene TRBV28; weak D call: TRBD1 (6 bases). CDR1 is MDHEN and CDR2 is SYDVKM in the germline V gene. The CDR3 has 14 residues. V gave up 11 bases and J gave up 5 bases, with 21 bases separating them. The CDR3 loop is CAVRLGGAGTEAFF. CDR3 DNA sequence: TGTGCCGTCCGGTTGGGGGGCGCTGGAACTGAAGCTTTCTTT.

The chain employs TRBV5-1 and TRBJ2-2, with 9 bases lining up with TRBD1. Germline V gene lookup returns CDR1 SGHRS and CDR2 YFSETQ. The CDR3 is 16 residues long. V shed 3 bases, J shed 1 base, and the junction held 4 bases outside the gene matches. CDR3 in DNA: TGCGCCAGCAGCTCGCCGGGACAGGGGAACACCGGGGAGCTGTTTTTT. Translated: CASSSPGQGNTGELFF.

V is TRBV28 and J is TRBJ2-3; no reliable D call. The V end was cut by 8 bases, the J end by 2 bases, with 11 bases between. From germline, CDR1 is MDHEN and CDR2 SYDVKM. The CDR3 covers 13 residues. This CDR3 is CASGLENTDTQYF. CDR3 bases: TGTGCCAGCGGGTTGGAGAACACAGATACGCAGTATTTT.

The genes are TRBV19 and TRBJ1-2; the D gene is possibly TRBD1 (6 bases). CDR3 length: 15 amino acids. CDR1 is LNHDA, CDR2 SQIVND, per germline (reference sequence). V was trimmed by 3 bases and J by 1 base, leaving 12 bases between them. CDR3 region: CASSIRDKRNYGYTF. The DNA for the CDR3 is TGTGCCAGTAGTATCAGGGACAAACGTAACTATGGCTACACCTTC. Looking up the rest from reference TRBV19 and TRBJ1-2 gives the full variable domain: DGGITQSPKYLFRKEGQNVTLSCEQNLNHDAMYWYRQDPGQGLRLIYYSQIVNDFQKGDIAEGYSVSREKKESFPLTVTSAQKNPTAFYLCASSIRDKRNYGYTFGSGTRLTVV.